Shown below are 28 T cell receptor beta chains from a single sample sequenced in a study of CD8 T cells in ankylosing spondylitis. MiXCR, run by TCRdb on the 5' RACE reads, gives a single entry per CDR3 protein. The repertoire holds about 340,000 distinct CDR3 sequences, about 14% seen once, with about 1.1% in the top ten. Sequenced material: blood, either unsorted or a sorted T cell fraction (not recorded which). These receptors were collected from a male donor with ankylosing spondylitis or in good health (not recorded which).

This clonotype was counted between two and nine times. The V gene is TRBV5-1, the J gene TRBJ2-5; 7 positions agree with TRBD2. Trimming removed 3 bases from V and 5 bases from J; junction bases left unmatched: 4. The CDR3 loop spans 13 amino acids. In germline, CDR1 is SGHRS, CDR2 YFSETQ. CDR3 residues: CASSWDYWETQYF. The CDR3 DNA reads TGCGCCAGCAGCTGGGACTATTGGGAGACCCAGTACTTC. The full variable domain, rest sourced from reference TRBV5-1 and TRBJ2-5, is KAGVTQTPRYLIKTRGQQVTLSCSPISGHRSVSWYQQTPGQGLQFLFEYFSETQRNKGNFPGRFSGRQFSNSRSEMNVSTLELGDSALYLCASSWDYWETQYFGPGTRLLVL.

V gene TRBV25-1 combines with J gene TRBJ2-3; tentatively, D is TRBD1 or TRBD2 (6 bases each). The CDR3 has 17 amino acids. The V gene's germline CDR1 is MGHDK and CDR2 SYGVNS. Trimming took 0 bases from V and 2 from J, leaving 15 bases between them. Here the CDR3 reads CASSEYGRGPFTDTQYF. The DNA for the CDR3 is TGTGCCAGCAGTGAATATGGTCGGGGGCCCTTCACAGATACGCAGTATTTT.

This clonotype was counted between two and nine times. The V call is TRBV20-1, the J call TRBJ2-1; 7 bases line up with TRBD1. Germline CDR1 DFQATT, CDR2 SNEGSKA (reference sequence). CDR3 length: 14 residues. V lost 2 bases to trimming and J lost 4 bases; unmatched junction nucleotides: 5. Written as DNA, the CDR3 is TGCAGTGCTAGACCCCCGGACAGGTACAATGAGCAGTTCTTC. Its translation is CSARPPDRYNEQFF.

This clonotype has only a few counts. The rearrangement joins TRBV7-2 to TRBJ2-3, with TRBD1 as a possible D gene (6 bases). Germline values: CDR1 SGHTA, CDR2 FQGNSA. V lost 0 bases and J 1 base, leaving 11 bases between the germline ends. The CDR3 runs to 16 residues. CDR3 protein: CASSLAVGAGTDTQYF. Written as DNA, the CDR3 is TGTGCCAGCAGCTTAGCGGTGGGGGCGGGCACAGATACGCAGTATTTT.

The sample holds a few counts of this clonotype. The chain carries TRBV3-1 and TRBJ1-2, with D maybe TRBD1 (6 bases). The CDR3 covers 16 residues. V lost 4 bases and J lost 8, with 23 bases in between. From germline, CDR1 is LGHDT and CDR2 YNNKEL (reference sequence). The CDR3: CASSLSRVEGGGGYTF. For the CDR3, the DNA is TGTGCCAGCAGCCTGTCCCGGGTTGAAGGGGGTGGAGGCTACACCTTC. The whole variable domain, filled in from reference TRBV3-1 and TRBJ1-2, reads DTAVSQTPKYLVTQMGNDKSIKCEQNLGHDTMYWYKQDSKKFLKIMFSYNNKELIINETVPNRFSPKSPDKAHLNLHINSLELGDSAVYFCASSLSRVEGGGGYTFGSGTRLTVV.

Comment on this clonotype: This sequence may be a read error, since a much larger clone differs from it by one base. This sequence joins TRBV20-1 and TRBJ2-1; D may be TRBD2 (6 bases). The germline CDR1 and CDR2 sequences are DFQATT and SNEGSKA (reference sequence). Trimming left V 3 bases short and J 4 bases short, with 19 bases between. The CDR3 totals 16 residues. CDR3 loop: CSASPRTNGTYNEQFF. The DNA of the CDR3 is TGCAGTGCTAGCCCTCGGACTAACGGAACATACAATGAGCAGTTCTTC.

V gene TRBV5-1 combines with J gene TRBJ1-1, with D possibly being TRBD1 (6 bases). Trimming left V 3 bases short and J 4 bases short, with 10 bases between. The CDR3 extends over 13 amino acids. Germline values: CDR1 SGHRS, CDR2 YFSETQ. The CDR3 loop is CASSWTEITEAFF. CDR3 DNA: TGCGCCAGCAGCTGGACAGAGATCACTGAAGCTTTCTTT. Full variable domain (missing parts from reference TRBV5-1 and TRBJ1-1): KAGVTQTPRYLIKTRGQQVTLSCSPISGHRSVSWYQQTPGQGLQFLFEYFSETQRNKGNFPGRFSGRQFSNSRSEMNVSTLELGDSALYLCASSWTEITEAFFGQGTRLTVV.

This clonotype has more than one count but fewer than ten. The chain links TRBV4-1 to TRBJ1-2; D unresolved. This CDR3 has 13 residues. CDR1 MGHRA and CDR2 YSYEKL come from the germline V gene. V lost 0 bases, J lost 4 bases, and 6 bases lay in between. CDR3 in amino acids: CASSQDVGYGYTF. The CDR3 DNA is TGCGCCAGCAGCCAAGATGTCGGCTATGGCTACACCTTC.

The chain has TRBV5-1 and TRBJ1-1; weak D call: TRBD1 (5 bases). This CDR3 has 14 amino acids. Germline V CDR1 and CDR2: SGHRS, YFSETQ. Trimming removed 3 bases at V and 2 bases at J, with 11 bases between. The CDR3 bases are TGCGCCAGCAGCTGGTCGGGGCGCAACACTGAAGCTTTCTTT. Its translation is CASSWSGRNTEAFF.

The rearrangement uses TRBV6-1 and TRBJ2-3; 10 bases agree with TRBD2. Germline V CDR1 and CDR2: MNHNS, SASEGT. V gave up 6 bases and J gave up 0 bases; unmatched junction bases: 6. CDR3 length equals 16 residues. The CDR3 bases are TGTGCCAGCAGCCAACAGACTAGCGGGAGCACAGATACGCAGTATTTT. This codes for CASSQQTSGSTDTQYF.

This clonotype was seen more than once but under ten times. The CDR3 spells CASITTPGQGYDEQYF. In DNA, the CDR3 is TGTGCCAGCATTACCACCCCAGGGCAGGGCTACGACGAGCAGTACTTC. The chain has TRBV6-5 and TRBJ2-7; weak D call: TRBD1 (5 bases). The germline V gene has CDR1 MNHEY and CDR2 SVGAGI. Between the trimmed V and J ends, which lost 7 bases and 5 bases, there was a span of 24 bases. The CDR3 covers 16 residues.

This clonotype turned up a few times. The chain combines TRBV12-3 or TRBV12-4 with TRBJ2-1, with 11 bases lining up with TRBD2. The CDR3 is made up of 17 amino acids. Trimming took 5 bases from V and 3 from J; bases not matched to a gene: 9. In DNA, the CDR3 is TGTGCCAGCAGTCCCTTAGCGGGGGGGCCTTTCTACAATGAGCAGTTCTTC. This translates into CASSPLAGGPFYNEQFF.

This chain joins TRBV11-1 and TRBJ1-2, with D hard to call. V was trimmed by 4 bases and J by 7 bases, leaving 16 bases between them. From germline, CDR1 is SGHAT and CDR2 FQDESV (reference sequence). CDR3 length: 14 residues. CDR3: CASSYTDGRFGYTF. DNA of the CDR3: TGTGCCAGCAGCTATACAGACGGCCGGTTTGGCTACACCTTC. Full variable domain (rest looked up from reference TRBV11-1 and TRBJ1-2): EAEVAQSPRYKITEKSQAVAFWCDPISGHATLYWYRQILGQGPELLVQFQDESVVDDSQLPKDRFSAERLKGVDSTLKIQPAELGDSAMYLCASSYTDGRFGYTFGSGTRLTVV.

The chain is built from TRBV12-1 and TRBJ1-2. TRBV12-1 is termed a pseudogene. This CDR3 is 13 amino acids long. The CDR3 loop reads CASAARSNYGYTF. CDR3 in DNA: TGCGCCAGCGCTGCTAGGAGTAACTATGGCTACACCTTC.

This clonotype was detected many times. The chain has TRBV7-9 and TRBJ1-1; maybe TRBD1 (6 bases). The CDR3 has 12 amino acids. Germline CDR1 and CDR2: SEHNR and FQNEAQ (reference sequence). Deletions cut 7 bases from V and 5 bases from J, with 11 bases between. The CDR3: CASMAGATEAFF. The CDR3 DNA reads TGTGCCAGCATGGCGGGGGCTACTGAAGCTTTCTTT.

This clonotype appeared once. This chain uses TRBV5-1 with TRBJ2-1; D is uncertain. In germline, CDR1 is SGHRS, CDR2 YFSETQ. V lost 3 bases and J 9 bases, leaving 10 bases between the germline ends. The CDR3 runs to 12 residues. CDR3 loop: CASSSGRSEQFF. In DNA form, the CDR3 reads TGCGCCAGCAGCTCCGGACGAAGTGAGCAGTTCTTC.

CDR3 sequence: CASSVTSGGAVEQFF. DNA for the CDR3: TGTGCCAGCAGCGTTACAAGCGGGGGGGCCGTTGAGCAGTTCTTC. The chain recombines TRBV7-9 with TRBJ2-1; 10 bases are shared with TRBD2. The germline V gene encodes CDR1 SEHNR and CDR2 FQNEAQ (reference sequence). CDR3 length: 15 residues. With V trimmed by 5 bases and J by 9 bases, 10 bases remained unmatched.

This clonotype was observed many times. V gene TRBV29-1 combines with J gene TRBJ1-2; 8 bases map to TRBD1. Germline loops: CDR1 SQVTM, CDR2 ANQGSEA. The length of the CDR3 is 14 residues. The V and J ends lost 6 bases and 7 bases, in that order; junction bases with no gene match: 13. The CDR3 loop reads CSVHPPDRGGGYTF. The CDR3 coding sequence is TGCAGCGTCCACCCCCCTGACAGGGGTGGTGGCTACACCTTC. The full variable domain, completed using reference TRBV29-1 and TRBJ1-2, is SAVISQKPSRDICQRGTSLTIQCQVDSQVTMMFWYRQQPGQSLTLIATANQGSEATYESGFVIDKFPISRPNLTFSTLTVSNMSPEDSSIYLCSVHPPDRGGGYTFGSGTRLTVV.

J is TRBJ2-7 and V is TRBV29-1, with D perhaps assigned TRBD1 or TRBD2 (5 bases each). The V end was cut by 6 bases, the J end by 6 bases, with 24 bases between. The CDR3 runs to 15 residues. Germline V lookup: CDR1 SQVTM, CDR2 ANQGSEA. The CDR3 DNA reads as TGCAGCGTAAGGGGCGCGCAAACCGGGATCCGCGAGCAGTACTTC. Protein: CSVRGAQTGIREQYF.

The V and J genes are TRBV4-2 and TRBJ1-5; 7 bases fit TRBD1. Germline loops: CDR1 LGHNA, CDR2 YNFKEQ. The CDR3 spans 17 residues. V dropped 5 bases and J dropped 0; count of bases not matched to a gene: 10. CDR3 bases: TGTGCCAGCAGCTCCCAAACAGGGGCTAATAGCAATCAGCCCCAGCATTTT. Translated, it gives CASSSQTGANSNQPQHF.

Here the CDR3 DNA reads TGTGCCAGCAGCCAACTAGCGGGAGAGGGCGGGCAGTTCTTC. Translated, it gives CASSQLAGEGGQFF. This chain uses TRBV3-1 with TRBJ2-1, with 10 bases that match TRBD2. CDR3 size: 14 residues. Trimming cost V 2 bases and J 12 bases; bases outside gene matches: 7. The germline V gene has CDR1 LGHDT and CDR2 YNNKEL (reference sequence).

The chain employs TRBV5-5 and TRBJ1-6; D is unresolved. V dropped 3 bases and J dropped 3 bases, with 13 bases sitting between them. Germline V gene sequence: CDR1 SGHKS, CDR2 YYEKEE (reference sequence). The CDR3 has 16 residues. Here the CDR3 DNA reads TGTGCCAGCAGCTCGTCCCGGTTCCTCTATAATTCACCCCTCCACTTT. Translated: CASSSSRFLYNSPLHF.

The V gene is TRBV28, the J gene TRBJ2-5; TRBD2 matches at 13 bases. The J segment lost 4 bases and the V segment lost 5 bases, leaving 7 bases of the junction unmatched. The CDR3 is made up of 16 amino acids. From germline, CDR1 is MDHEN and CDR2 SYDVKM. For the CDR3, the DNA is TGTGCCAGCAGTCCCCGGACTAGCGGGAGTATAGAGACCCAGTACTTC. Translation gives CASSPRTSGSIETQYF.

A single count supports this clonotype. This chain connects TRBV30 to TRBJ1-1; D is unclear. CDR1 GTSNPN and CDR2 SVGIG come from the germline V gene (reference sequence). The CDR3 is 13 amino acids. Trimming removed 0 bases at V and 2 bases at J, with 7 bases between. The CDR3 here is CAWSVQVNTEAFF. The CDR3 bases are TGTGCCTGGAGTGTACAAGTAAACACTGAAGCTTTCTTT.

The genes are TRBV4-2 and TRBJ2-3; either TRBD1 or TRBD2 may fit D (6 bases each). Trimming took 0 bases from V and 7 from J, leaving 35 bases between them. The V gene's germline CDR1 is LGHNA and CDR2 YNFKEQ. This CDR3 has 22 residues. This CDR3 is CASSQDQWGAHLRGEGAYTQYF. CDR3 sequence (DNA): TGTGCCAGCAGCCAAGATCAATGGGGGGCGCATCTGCGGGGAGAGGGAGCTTATACGCAGTATTTT.

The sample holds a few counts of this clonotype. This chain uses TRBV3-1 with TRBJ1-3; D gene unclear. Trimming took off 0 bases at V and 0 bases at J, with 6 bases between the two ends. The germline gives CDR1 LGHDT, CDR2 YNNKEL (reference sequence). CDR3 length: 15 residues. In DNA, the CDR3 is TGTGCCAGCAGCCAAGAGCGGGACTCTGGAAACACCATATATTTT. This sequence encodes CASSQERDSGNTIYF.

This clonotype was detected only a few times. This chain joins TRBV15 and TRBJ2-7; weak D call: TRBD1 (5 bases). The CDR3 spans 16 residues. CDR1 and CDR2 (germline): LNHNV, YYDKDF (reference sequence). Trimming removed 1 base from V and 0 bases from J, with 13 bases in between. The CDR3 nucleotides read TGTGCCACCAGCAGAGGGTCCAGGGCCCGCTCCTACGAGCAGTACTTC. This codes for CATSRGSRARSYEQYF.

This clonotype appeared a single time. The CDR3 coding sequence is TGCAGTGCTAGAGATCCGGAGCGGGGGGACACAGATACGCAGTATTTT. It specifies CSARDPERGDTDTQYF. This chain joins TRBV20-1 and TRBJ2-3; 9 nucleotides align to TRBD2. Germline loops: CDR1 DFQATT, CDR2 SNEGSKA (reference sequence). V dropped 0 bases and J dropped 2; count of bases not matched to a gene: 6. The CDR3 runs to 16 residues.